This TCR beta chain emerged from a study of cytomegalovirus exposure and HLA in healthy donors. Notes on the study in general: Reportedly, fewer N-insertions than the approximately 700-donor mean appeared in an Asian-associated ancestry cluster in a later analysis.

The study ran its PCR with 60 Vbeta and 13 Jbeta primers. The repertoire was sequenced with immunoSEQ multiplex PCR; TCRdb's copy has only in-frame clones and lacks some. The data show about 180,000 clones, with roughly 80% seen just once and 1.5% to 1.7% held by the top ten. This clone appeared a single time. Its target is unknown. Trimming at V came to 1 base and at J to 1 base, leaving 7 bases not matched to a gene. Germline values: CDR1 SGHNT, CDR2 YYREEE (reference sequence). This CDR3 comprises 16 residues. The chain combines TRBV5-4 with TRBJ1-2; TRBD1 agrees at 7 bases. Sequences were obtained from PBMCs. The clonotype originates from a man between 40 and 49 years old in good health and CMV-seronegative. For the CDR3, the DNA is TGTGCCAGCAGCTTGCCGGGACAGTTGAGTAACTATGGCTACACCTTC. This sequence encodes CASSLPGQLSNYGYTF.